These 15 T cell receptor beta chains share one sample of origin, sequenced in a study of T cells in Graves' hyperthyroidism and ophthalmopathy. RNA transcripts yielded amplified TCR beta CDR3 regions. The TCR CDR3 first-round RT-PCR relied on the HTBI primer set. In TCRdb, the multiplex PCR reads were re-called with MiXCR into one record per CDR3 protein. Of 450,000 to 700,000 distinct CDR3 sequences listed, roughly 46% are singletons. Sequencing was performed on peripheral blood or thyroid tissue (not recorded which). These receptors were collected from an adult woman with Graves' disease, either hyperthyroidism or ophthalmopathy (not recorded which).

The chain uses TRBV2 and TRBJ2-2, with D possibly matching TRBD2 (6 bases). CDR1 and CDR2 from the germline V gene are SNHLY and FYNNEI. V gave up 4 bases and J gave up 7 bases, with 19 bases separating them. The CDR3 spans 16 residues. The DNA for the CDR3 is TGTGCCAGCAGTGGAGCGGCGGGGTCCGGGGTCGGGGAGCTGTTTTTT. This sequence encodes CASSGAAGSGVGELFF.

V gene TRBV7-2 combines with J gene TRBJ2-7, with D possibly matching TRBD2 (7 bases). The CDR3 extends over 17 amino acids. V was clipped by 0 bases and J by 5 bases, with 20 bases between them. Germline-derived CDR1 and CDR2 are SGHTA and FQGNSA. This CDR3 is CASSLAPRGSGNHEQYF. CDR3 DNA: TGTGCCAGCAGCTTAGCCCCCAGGGGCAGCGGGAACCACGAGCAGTACTTC. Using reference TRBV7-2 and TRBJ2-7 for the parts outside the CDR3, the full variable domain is GAGVSQSPSNKVTEKGKDVELRCDPISGHTALYWYRQSLGQGLEFLIYFQGNSAPDKSGLPSDRFSAERTGGSVSTLTIQRTQQEDSAVYLCASSLAPRGSGNHEQYFGPGTRLTVT.

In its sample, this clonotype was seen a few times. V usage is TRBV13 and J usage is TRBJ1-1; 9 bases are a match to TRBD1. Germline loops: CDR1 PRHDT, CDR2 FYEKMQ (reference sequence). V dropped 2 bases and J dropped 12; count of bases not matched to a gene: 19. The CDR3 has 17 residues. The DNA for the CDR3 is TGTGCCAGCAGCTTAATTGGGGGCCCCACAGGGGGCAGTTCGACTTTCTTT. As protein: CASSLIGGPTGGSSTFF.

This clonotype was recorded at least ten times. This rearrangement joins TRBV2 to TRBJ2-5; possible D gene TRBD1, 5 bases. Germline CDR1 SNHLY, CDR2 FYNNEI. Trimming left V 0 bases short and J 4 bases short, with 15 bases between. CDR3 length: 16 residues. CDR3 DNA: TGTGCCAGCAGTGAAGCGTCCGACAGATTGGGAGAGACCCAGTACTTC. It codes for CASSEASDRLGETQYF.

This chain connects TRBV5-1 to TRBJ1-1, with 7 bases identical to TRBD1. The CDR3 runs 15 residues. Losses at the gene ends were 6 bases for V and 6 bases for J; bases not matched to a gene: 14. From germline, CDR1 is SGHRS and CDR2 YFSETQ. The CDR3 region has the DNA TGCGCCAGCAACGGAGGGCAGGGGGGTTTCGCTGAAGCTTTCTTT. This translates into CASNGGQGGFAEAFF.

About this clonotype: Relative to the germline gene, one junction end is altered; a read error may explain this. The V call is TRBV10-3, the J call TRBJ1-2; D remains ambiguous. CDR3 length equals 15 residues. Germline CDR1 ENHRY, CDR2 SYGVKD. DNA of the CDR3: TGTGCCAGCAGTTTATCGGCGGAGGACTGGGATGGCTACACCTTC. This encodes CASSLSAEDWDGYTF.

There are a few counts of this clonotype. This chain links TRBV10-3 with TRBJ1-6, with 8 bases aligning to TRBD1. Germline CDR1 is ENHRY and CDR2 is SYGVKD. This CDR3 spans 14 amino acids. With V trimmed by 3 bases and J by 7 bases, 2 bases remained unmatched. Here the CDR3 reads CAISDWTGNSPLHF. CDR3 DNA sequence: TGTGCCATCAGTGATTGGACAGGGAATTCACCCCTCCACTTT.

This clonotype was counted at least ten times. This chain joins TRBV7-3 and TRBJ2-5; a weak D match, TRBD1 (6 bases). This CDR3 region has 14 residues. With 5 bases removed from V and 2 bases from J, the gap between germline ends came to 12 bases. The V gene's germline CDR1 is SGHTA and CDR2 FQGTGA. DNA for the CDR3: TGTGCCAGCAGCCGATCCGGACAGCAAGAGACCCAGTACTTC. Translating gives CASSRSGQQETQYF.

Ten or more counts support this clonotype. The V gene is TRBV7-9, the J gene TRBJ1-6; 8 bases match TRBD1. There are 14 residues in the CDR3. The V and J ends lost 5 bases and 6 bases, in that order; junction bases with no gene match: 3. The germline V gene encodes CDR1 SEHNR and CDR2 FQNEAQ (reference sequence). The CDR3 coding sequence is TGTGCCAGCAGCACCACAGGGGGTAATTCACCCCTCCACTTT. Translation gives CASSTTGGNSPLHF.

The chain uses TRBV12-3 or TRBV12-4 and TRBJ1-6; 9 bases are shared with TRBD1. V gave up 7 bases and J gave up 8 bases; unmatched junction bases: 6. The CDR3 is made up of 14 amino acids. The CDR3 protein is CASTGQGIYSPLHF. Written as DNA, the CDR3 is TGTGCCAGCACGGGACAGGGAATTTATTCACCCCTCCACTTT.

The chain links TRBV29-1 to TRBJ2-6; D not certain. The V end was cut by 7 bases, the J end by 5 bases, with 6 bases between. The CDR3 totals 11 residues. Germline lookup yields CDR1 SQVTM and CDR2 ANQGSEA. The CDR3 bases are TGCAGCGCCTACAGGGCCAACGTCCTGACTTTC. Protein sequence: CSAYRANVLTF.

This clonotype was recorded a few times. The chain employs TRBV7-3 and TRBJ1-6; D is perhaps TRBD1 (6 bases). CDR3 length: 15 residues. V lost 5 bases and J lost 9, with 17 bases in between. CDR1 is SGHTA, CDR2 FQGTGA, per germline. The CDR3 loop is CASSRWGTGSSPLHF. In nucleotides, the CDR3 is TGTGCCAGCAGCCGGTGGGGAACAGGGTCTTCACCCCTCCACTTT.

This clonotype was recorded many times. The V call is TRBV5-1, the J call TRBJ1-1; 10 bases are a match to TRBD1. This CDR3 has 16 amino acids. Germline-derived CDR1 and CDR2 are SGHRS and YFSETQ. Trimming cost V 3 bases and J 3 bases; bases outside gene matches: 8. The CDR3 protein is CASSSGQGNVYTEAFF. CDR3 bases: TGCGCCAGCAGCTCGGGACAGGGGAATGTGTACACTGAAGCTTTCTTT.

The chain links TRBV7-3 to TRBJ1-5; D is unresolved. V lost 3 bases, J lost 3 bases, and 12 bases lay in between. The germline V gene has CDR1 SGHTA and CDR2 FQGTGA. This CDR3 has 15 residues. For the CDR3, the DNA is TGTGCCAGCAGCTTGGGCAGTCCCCTCAATCAGCCCCAGCATTTT. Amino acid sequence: CASSLGSPLNQPQHF.

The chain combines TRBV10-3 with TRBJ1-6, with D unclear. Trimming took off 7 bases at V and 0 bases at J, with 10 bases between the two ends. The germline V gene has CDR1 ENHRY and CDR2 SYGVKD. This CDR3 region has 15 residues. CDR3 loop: CAIKVSRSYNSPLHF. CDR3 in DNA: TGTGCCATCAAGGTTTCCCGCTCCTATAATTCACCCCTCCACTTT.